The 25 T cell receptor beta chains below were found in one sample sequenced in a study of T-cell reconstitution after alpha-beta-depleted transplantation in children. Unique molecular identifiers were used to barcode this TCRbeta library. TCRdb used MiXCR to reprocess the PCR reads, holding one entry per CDR3 protein. The data contain some 500,000 distinct CDR3 sequences, approximately 16% of them singletons. The source was PBMCs from the stem cell graft donor, collected from the stem cell graft. The receptors here all came from a human donor who donated a stem cell graft to a child with acute lymphoblastic leukemia.

The chain employs TRBV7-8 and TRBJ2-1; possibly TRBD2 for D (6 bases). V was clipped by 1 base and J by 1 base, with 11 bases between them. CDR1 and CDR2 (germline): SGHVS, FQNEAQ. The CDR3 totals 16 residues. CDR3 DNA sequence: TGTGCCAGCAGCTTAGGCTATGGGGGGTCCTACAATGAGCAGTTCTTC. This sequence encodes CASSLGYGGSYNEQFF.

The chain links TRBV5-6 to TRBJ2-2; 15 nucleotides agree with TRBD2. The CDR3 has 19 amino acids. Unmatched junction bases numbered 10, after V lost 3 bases and J lost 4 bases. Germline V gives CDR1 SGHDT, CDR2 YYEEEE. The CDR3 sequence is CASSSPPGLAGGSTGELFF. The CDR3 bases are TGTGCCAGCAGCTCGCCTCCGGGACTAGCGGGAGGCTCCACCGGGGAGCTGTTTTTT.

This clonotype was found a few times. This chain uses TRBV5-6 with TRBJ2-7; D ambiguous. Trimming shortened V by 1 base and J by 2 bases, and 13 bases separated the two germline ends. The CDR3 is 15 amino acids. CDR1 and CDR2 from the germline V gene are SGHDT and YYEEEE. In nucleotides, the CDR3 is TGTGCCAGCAGCTTGTTATACGGCCTTACCTACGAGCAGTACTTC. Protein: CASSLLYGLTYEQYF.

This clonotype was detected only a few times. The V gene is TRBV21-1, the J gene TRBJ2-1; the table's D call of TRBD1 was not tested on the DNA. TRBV21-1 is tagged as a pseudogene. The CDR3 is 20 residues long. The CDR3: CARGLDRRRGSDSSYNEQFF. The CDR3 DNA follows: TGTGCCAGGGGGCTGGACAGGCGACGAGGGAGCGACAGCTCCTACAATGAGCAGTTCTTC.

This clonotype was counted only a few times. The rearrangement joins TRBV11-2 to TRBJ2-3; 7 nucleotides align to TRBD1. Germline-derived CDR1 and CDR2 are SGHAT and FQNNGV. V dropped 3 bases and J dropped 4; count of bases not matched to a gene: 19. CDR3 size: 19 residues. The CDR3: CASSFQTGRVRWSSDTQYF. DNA for the CDR3: TGTGCCAGCAGCTTCCAGACAGGGCGGGTACGATGGAGCTCAGATACGCAGTATTTT.

This clonotype was counted a few times. The genes are TRBV6-5 and TRBJ2-1; D may match TRBD1 or TRBD2 (5 bases each). Trimming took off 2 bases at V and 8 bases at J, with 13 bases between the two ends. Per germline, CDR1 MNHEY and CDR2 SVGAGI. CDR3 length: 14 amino acids. The CDR3 loop is CASSYGGPGYEQFF. Here the CDR3 DNA reads TGTGCCAGCAGTTACGGGGGTCCGGGTTATGAGCAGTTCTTC.

The CDR3 loop reads CASIPSPGYNEQFF. For the CDR3, the DNA is TGTGCCAGCATCCCAAGTCCGGGATACAATGAGCAGTTCTTC. The chain employs TRBV9 and TRBJ2-1; TRBD2 might be the D (5 bases). The CDR3 spans 14 residues. Germline V gene lookup returns CDR1 SGDLS and CDR2 YYNGEE. V dropped 6 bases and J dropped 4 bases, with 14 bases sitting between them.

V usage is TRBV2 and J usage is TRBJ2-4; TRBD1 might be the D (6 bases). CDR3 length: 14 amino acids. The germline gives CDR1 SNHLY, CDR2 FYNNEI. Trimming left V 8 bases short and J 0 bases short, with 11 bases between. The CDR3 here is CASWQGLAKNIQYF. In DNA, the CDR3 is TGTGCCAGCTGGCAGGGGCTAGCCAAAAACATTCAGTACTTC.

The sample holds a few counts of this clonotype. This sequence joins TRBV5-1 and TRBJ1-4; TRBD1 agrees at 8 bases. Germline CDR1 is SGHRS and CDR2 is YFSETQ. This CDR3 is 14 amino acids long. The junction had 5 bases not matched to a gene; V was cut back by 5 bases and J by 5 bases. The CDR3 DNA is TGCGCCAGCAGGAGTGGACAGGGCAATGAAAAACTGTTTTTT. Residues: CASRSGQGNEKLFF.

The CDR3 DNA follows: TGTGCCAGCAGCGTAGCGACAGGGGGTTTCACTGAAGCTTTCTTT. Amino acids: CASSVATGGFTEAFF. V gene TRBV9 combines with J gene TRBJ1-1, with 9 positions matching TRBD1. V lost 0 bases to trimming and J lost 4 bases; unmatched junction nucleotides: 4. The CDR3 runs to 15 residues. Per germline, CDR1 SGDLS and CDR2 YYNGEE.

The sample holds a few counts of this clonotype. J is TRBJ2-1 and V is TRBV2; 7 bases agree with TRBD2. The V segment lost 7 bases and the J segment 4 bases; nucleotides outside the gene matches: 10. The CDR3 is made up of 15 amino acids. CDR1 is SNHLY and CDR2 is FYNNEI in the germline V gene. This chain's CDR3 is CASTMRDYPYNEQFF. As DNA, the CDR3 is TGTGCCAGCACCATGAGGGACTACCCATACAATGAGCAGTTCTTC. Filled out from reference TRBV2 and TRBJ2-1, the complete variable domain reads EPEVTQTPSHQVTQMGQEVILRCVPISNHLYFYWYRQILGQKVEFLVSFYNNEISEKSEIFDDQFSVERPDGSNFTLKIRSTKLEDSAMYFCASTMRDYPYNEQFFGPGTRLTVL.

The rearrangement links TRBV29-1 to TRBJ2-1; possibly TRBD1 for D (5 bases). V lost 5 bases, J lost 8 bases, and 7 bases lay in between. CDR3 length: 10 amino acids. Germline CDR1 reads SQVTM; CDR2 reads ANQGSEA. CDR3 nucleotides: TGCAGCGTTCAGGGCGATGAGCAGTTCTTC. This encodes CSVQGDEQFF.

This clonotype was detected only a few times. The chain carries TRBV29-1 and TRBJ2-3; D is unclear. Trimming stripped 7 bases from V and 2 bases from J, with 10 bases between. Looked up from germline, CDR1 is SQVTM and CDR2 is ANQGSEA. This CDR3 is 12 amino acids long. The CDR3 protein is CSARTDTDTQYF. The CDR3 DNA is TGCAGCGCCCGGACCGACACAGATACGCAGTATTTT.

The rearrangement uses TRBV5-1 and TRBJ2-7, with TRBD1 matching 9 bases. The length of the CDR3 is 14 residues. Trimming took 5 bases from V and 5 from J; bases not matched to a gene: 8. Germline V lookup: CDR1 SGHRS, CDR2 YFSETQ. For the CDR3, the DNA is TGCGCCAGCAGACCCTACAGGGGGCGGAACGAGCAGTACTTC. This translates into CASRPYRGRNEQYF.

The J gene is TRBJ2-1, the V gene TRBV5-1; 9 bases align to TRBD1. This CDR3 region has 15 residues. The junction had 10 bases not matched to a gene; V was cut back by 4 bases and J by 8 bases. Per the germline V gene, CDR1 is SGHRS and CDR2 is YFSETQ. The CDR3 sequence is CASSPGTGFVDEQFF. Here the CDR3 DNA reads TGCGCCAGCAGCCCCGGGACAGGGTTTGTGGATGAGCAGTTCTTC.

This clonotype turned up a few times. The chain recombines TRBV10-3 with TRBJ2-7; 10 positions agree with TRBD2. This CDR3 has 15 amino acids. The ends lost 4 bases at V and 2 bases at J; junction bases unmatched: 5. Germline-derived CDR1 and CDR2 are ENHRY and SYGVKD. The DNA of the CDR3 is TGTGCCATCAGTGTTAGGACTAGCGGAACCTACGAGCAGTACTTC. This codes for CAISVRTSGTYEQYF.

The chain has TRBV12-3 or TRBV12-4 and TRBJ2-1; TRBD2 might be the D (5 bases). Trimming pared 2 bases from V and 5 bases from J, leaving 10 bases between. There are 14 residues in the CDR3. This CDR3 is CASSLRRVDNEQFF. The CDR3 DNA reads as TGTGCCAGCAGTTTACGGCGGGTTGACAATGAGCAGTTCTTC.

In its sample, this clonotype was seen a few times. The chain links TRBV6-5 to TRBJ2-1, with TRBD2 matching 9 bases. CDR3 size: 15 residues. V lost 6 bases and J lost 10; bases outside the gene matches: 13. The V gene's germline CDR1 is MNHEY and CDR2 SVGAGI. The CDR3 DNA is TGTGCCAGCAGCCTTACGGCGGGAGGGCCGAAGGAGCAGTTCTTC. Protein: CASSLTAGGPKEQFF.

This clonotype was recorded many times. DNA for the CDR3: TGTGCCAGCAGTTTACAGGGGCCCTACGAGCAGTACTTC. Its protein is CASSLQGPYEQYF. The chain links TRBV27 to TRBJ2-7; possible D gene TRBD1, 6 bases. V lost 2 bases to trimming and J lost 2 bases, with 7 bases between them. CDR3 size: 13 residues. Germline CDR1 MNHEY, CDR2 SMNVEV (reference sequence).

This chain joins TRBV7-8 and TRBJ2-1; 13 bases are shared with TRBD2. This CDR3 is built from 14 residues. The V gene's germline CDR1 is SGHVS and CDR2 FQNEAQ. Trimming cost V 5 bases and J 9 bases; bases outside gene matches: 4. CDR3 sequence: CASSPGLAGAEQFF. CDR3 nucleotide sequence: TGTGCCAGCAGCCCAGGACTAGCGGGAGCTGAGCAGTTCTTC.

This clonotype was seen more than once but under ten times. This chain joins TRBV9 and TRBJ2-1; perhaps D is TRBD1 or TRBD2 (6 bases each). CDR1 SGDLS and CDR2 YYNGEE come from the germline V gene. V was shortened by 0 bases and J by 1 base, with 14 bases between the two germline ends. This CDR3 is 17 amino acids long. The CDR3 bases are TGTGCCAGCAGCGTAGACGGAGGGGGTAATTCCTACAATGAGCAGTTCTTC. This encodes CASSVDGGGNSYNEQFF.

In its sample, this clonotype was seen a few times. V is TRBV5-1 and J is TRBJ1-2, with a tentative D call TRBD1 (6 bases). CDR3 length: 14 residues. Germline CDR1 is SGHRS and CDR2 is YFSETQ. Trimming pared 4 bases from V and 4 bases from J, leaving 14 bases between. CDR3 sequence: CASSPATGGYGYTF. The CDR3 DNA reads as TGCGCCAGCAGCCCGGCGACAGGCGGCTATGGCTACACCTTC.

The chain links TRBV5-1 to TRBJ1-3; D perhaps matches TRBD1 (6 bases). CDR3 length: 14 amino acids. Germline V gene data show CDR1 as SGHRS and CDR2 as YFSETQ. V was pared by 3 bases and J by 7 bases, with 14 bases between. Here the CDR3 DNA reads TGCGCCAGCAGCTCCCGACCAGGGGCGAACACCATATATTTT. It yields the protein CASSSRPGANTIYF.

This clonotype was detected a few times. V gene TRBV7-9 combines with J gene TRBJ1-1, with TRBD1 matching over 9 bases. The J segment lost 9 bases and the V segment lost 5 bases, leaving 7 bases of the junction unmatched. Germline-derived CDR1 and CDR2 are SEHNR and FQNEAQ (reference sequence). The CDR3 spans 13 residues. Here the CDR3 reads CASSPLGTGKAFF. The CDR3 region has the DNA TGTGCCAGCAGCCCTCTCGGGACAGGGAAAGCTTTCTTT.

The gene calls are TRBV12-3 or TRBV12-4 and TRBJ2-4; D unresolved. There are 15 residues in the CDR3. V lost 6 bases to trimming and J lost 0 bases, with 12 bases between them. The CDR3 is CASSSPRSAKNIQYF. In nucleotides, the CDR3 is TGTGCCAGCAGCTCGCCCAGATCAGCCAAAAACATTCAGTACTTC.